Detailed here is one T cell receptor beta chain. This sample is part of a study of shared clonotypes between healthy human individuals. Germline V gene lookup returns CDR1 KGHSH and CDR2 LQKENI. The CDR3 spans 16 residues. V trimming: 9 bases; J trimming: 6 bases; junction bases outside the gene matches: 17. This table comes from immunoSEQ multiplex PCR, and its TCRdb copy is limited to in-frame clones, with some not included. The table records approximately 480,000 clones, over 75% of them present only once. The gene calls are TRBV18 and TRBJ1-5; 7 nucleotides align to TRBD1. The TCR originated in a woman aged 40 to 50 in good health. Some clones in this sample may be carry-over from other donors' samples. The sequencing sample was made of PBMCs. The chain's CDR3 is CASTGDRSAGFQPQHF. Here the CDR3 DNA reads TGTGCCAGTACTGGGGACAGATCAGCCGGGTTTCAGCCCCAGCATTTT.